A single sample is the source of the 27 T cell receptor beta chains below, sequenced in a study of regulatory T cells in long-lasting Graves disease. Building the TCR beta libraries relied on iRepertoire HTBI primers, and CDR3 regions underwent Arm-PCR. TCRdb re-called the multiplex PCR reads through MiXCR, storing one row per CDR3 protein. The data contain about 430,000 distinct CDR3 sequences, approximately 16% of them singletons. Time point in this sample: newly diagnosed GD, antithyroid drugs for less than 3 months. Scientists built the TCR library using RNA that was extracted from PBMCs. The data also belong to a second study, concerning T cells in Graves' hyperthyroidism and ophthalmopathy.

The sample consisted of peripheral blood mononuclear cells (PBMCs), taken at new diagnosis, from a patient treated with antithyroid drugs. The receptor source for this set is a woman aged 35 to 49 with Graves disease.

This clonotype was counted ten times or more. The CDR3 nucleotides read TGTGCCAGCAGTTACGCCGGGACAGGGAGGAGTGGCAGCCACAATGAGCAGTTCTTC. Amino acid sequence: CASSYAGTGRSGSHNEQFF. The chain carries TRBV6-9 and TRBJ2-1, with 9 bases that match TRBD1. Germline CDR1 reads MNHGY; CDR2 reads SVAAGI. The CDR3 has 19 amino acids. V was clipped by 3 bases and J by 5 bases; unmatched bases: 17.

The chain links TRBV10-3 to TRBJ2-2, with 8 bases that match TRBD1. The ends lost 3 bases at V and 0 bases at J; junction bases unmatched: 0. This CDR3 is built from 15 residues. The V gene's germline CDR1 is ENHRY and CDR2 SYGVKD. In DNA form, the CDR3 reads TGTGCCATCAGTGACAGGGGGCCGAACACCGGGGAGCTGTTTTTT. Translating it yields CAISDRGPNTGELFF.

This clonotype was picked up many times. The chain joins TRBV12-3 or TRBV12-4 to TRBJ2-7, with D perhaps matching TRBD2 (7 bases). The CDR3 covers 15 residues. Between the trimmed V and J ends, which lost 5 bases and 7 bases, there was a span of 21 bases. Here the CDR3 DNA reads TGTGCCAGCAGTCCTCAGGGGTGGGGAGGGTTAGAGCAGTACTTC. It yields the protein CASSPQGWGGLEQYF.

The genes are TRBV12-3 or TRBV12-4 and TRBJ2-2; D is ambiguous. Trimming took 3 bases from V and 7 from J, leaving 9 bases between them. CDR3 length: 13 amino acids. The DNA of the CDR3 is TGTGCCAGCAGTTTTTTGGTGTTCGGGGAGCTGTTTTTT. Translated: CASSFLVFGELFF.

This clonotype showed up many times. The chain combines TRBV11-2 with TRBJ2-7; D not resolved. In germline, CDR1 is SGHAT, CDR2 FQNNGV. The CDR3 has 14 residues. V dropped 5 bases and J dropped 5 bases, with 16 bases sitting between them. This CDR3 reads CASSPTTPGDEQYF. The CDR3 bases are TGTGCCAGCAGCCCTACGACCCCAGGTGACGAGCAGTACTTC.

This clonotype was detected many times. V usage is TRBV9 and J usage is TRBJ2-7; D possibly corresponds to TRBD2 (6 bases). From germline, CDR1 is SGDLS and CDR2 YYNGEE. Trimming shortened V by 3 bases and J by 2 bases, and 12 bases separated the two germline ends. This CDR3 contains 14 residues. The CDR3 spells CASSDGTFPYEQYF. The CDR3 bases are TGTGCCAGCAGCGACGGGACTTTCCCCTACGAGCAGTACTTC.

This clonotype was counted between two and nine times. The J gene is TRBJ1-1, the V gene TRBV12-3 or TRBV12-4, with D unresolved. V lost 3 bases, J lost 1 base, and 9 bases lay in between. This CDR3 is built from 14 residues. The chain's CDR3 is CASSFFTENTEAFF. CDR3 DNA: TGTGCCAGCAGTTTTTTCACCGAGAACACTGAAGCTTTCTTT.

This clonotype was observed many times. V gene TRBV6-5 combines with J gene TRBJ1-1; the match to TRBD1 covers 10 bases. Trimming removed 4 bases from V and 10 bases from J; junction bases left unmatched: 9. There are 14 residues in the CDR3. The germline CDR1 and CDR2 sequences are MNHEY and SVGAGI. The CDR3 reads CASSWRDRGSVAFF. The CDR3 nucleotides are TGTGCCAGCAGTTGGCGGGACAGGGGTTCGGTAGCTTTCTTT.

This clonotype occurred many times. V is TRBV2 and J is TRBJ1-4; possible D gene TRBD1, 6 bases. Germline V gives CDR1 SNHLY, CDR2 FYNNEI. The CDR3 has 15 residues. V lost 1 base and J lost 7, with 13 bases in between. CDR3: CASSEESGASEKLFF. The CDR3 DNA is TGTGCCAGCAGTGAAGAGTCAGGGGCCAGTGAAAAACTGTTTTTT.

This clonotype was detected ten times or more. The chain is built from TRBV28 and TRBJ1-1; D is ambiguous. Germline CDR1 is MDHEN and CDR2 is SYDVKM. This CDR3 contains 13 residues. Trimming cost V 1 base and J 7 bases, with 10 bases left between them. The CDR3 region has the DNA TGTGCCAGCAGTTTATCCCGGGATCTTGAAGCTTTCTTT. Its protein is CASSLSRDLEAFF. Full variable domain (outside the CDR3, taken from reference TRBV28 and TRBJ1-1): DVKVTQSSRYLVKRTGEKVFLECVQDMDHENMFWYRQDPGLGLRLIYFSYDVKMKEKGDIPEGYSVSREKKERFSLILESASTNQTSMYLCASSLSRDLEAFFGQGTRLTVV.

The chain recombines TRBV27 with TRBJ2-1, with TRBD2 identical over 13 bases. The CDR3 is 15 amino acids. With 0 bases clipped from V and 9 bases from J, the junction kept 2 bases outside the gene matches. Looked up from germline, CDR1 is MNHEY and CDR2 is SMNVEV (reference sequence). In nucleotides, the CDR3 is TGTGCCAGCAGTTTATCAACTAGCGGGAGGGCTGAGCAGTTCTTC. Translated: CASSLSTSGRAEQFF.

The chain links TRBV28 to TRBJ2-5; TRBD1 might be the D (6 bases). V dropped 10 bases and J dropped 3 bases, with 18 bases sitting between them. This CDR3 spans 14 amino acids. The germline V gene encodes CDR1 MDHEN and CDR2 SYDVKM. The CDR3: CATQNNNREETQYF. DNA for the CDR3: TGTGCCACCCAGAATAACAACAGGGAAGAGACCCAGTACTTC.

This clonotype was seen only once. This chain uses TRBV27 with TRBJ1-2; 9 nucleotides agree with TRBD1. The V segment lost 4 bases and the J segment 4 bases; nucleotides outside the gene matches: 10. The CDR3 has 16 residues. Germline CDR1 is MNHEY and CDR2 is SMNVEV (reference sequence). The CDR3 spells CASSSERQGGFYGYTF. CDR3 nucleotide sequence: TGTGCCAGCAGTTCCGAGAGACAGGGGGGGTTCTATGGCTACACCTTC.

A few counts support this clonotype. This chain connects TRBV28 to TRBJ2-7; D may be TRBD2 (5 bases). Germline CDR1 reads MDHEN; CDR2 reads SYDVKM. V shed 2 bases and J shed 7 bases, with 15 bases lying between them. This CDR3 has 14 amino acids. The DNA for the CDR3 is TGTGCCAGCAGTTTAGGTCCAGGACCGGGGGAGCAGTACTTC. It specifies CASSLGPGPGEQYF.

This clonotype has a count of ten or more. V usage is TRBV24-1 and J usage is TRBJ2-7; D is ambiguous. With 1 base removed from V and 2 bases from J, the gap between germline ends came to 11 bases. Germline V CDR1 and CDR2: KGHDR, SFDVKD. CDR3 length equals 15 residues. CDR3: CATSDFVAGTYEQYF. The CDR3 DNA sequence: TGTGCCACCAGTGATTTCGTGGCCGGAACCTACGAGCAGTACTTC.

This clonotype was observed at least ten times. This chain joins TRBV3-1 and TRBJ2-3, with TRBD2 matching over 13 bases. The CDR3 contains 17 residues. Trimming took 2 bases from V and 3 from J; bases not matched to a gene: 5. Germline V gives CDR1 LGHDT, CDR2 YNNKEL (reference sequence). The CDR3 here is CASSQRTSGGLTDTQYF. In DNA form, the CDR3 reads TGTGCCAGCAGCCAAAGGACTAGCGGGGGTTTGACAGATACGCAGTATTTT.

Ten or more counts support this clonotype. The rearrangement links TRBV11-3 to TRBJ1-3; maybe TRBD1 (5 bases). Looked up from germline, CDR1 is SGHNT and CDR2 is YENEEA. The CDR3 spans 16 residues. The V end lost 6 bases, the J end lost 0 bases, and 15 bases lay between the germline ends. CDR3 coding DNA: TGTGCCAGCAGGGCGGGGCACTCGAGCTCTGGAAACACCATATATTTT. This gives the protein CASRAGHSSSGNTIYF.

This clonotype has at least ten counts. The chain recombines TRBV6-1 with TRBJ2-1; 7 bases fit TRBD2. The CDR3 runs to 13 residues. Unmatched junction bases numbered 9, after V lost 6 bases and J lost 10 bases. Germline CDR1 and CDR2: MNHNS and SASEGT. The CDR3 DNA reads as TGTGCCAGCAGCACCCCGGGACTACTCGAGCAGTTCTTC. As protein: CASSTPGLLEQFF.

This clonotype has a handful of counts. The rearrangement links TRBV11-3 to TRBJ2-3, with 11 bases that match TRBD2. CDR3 length: 17 amino acids. Germline V gives CDR1 SGHNT, CDR2 YENEEA. V dropped 4 bases and J dropped 4; count of bases not matched to a gene: 10. The CDR3 DNA is TGTGCCAGCAGCTCCCGTAAGAGGACTAGCGGGTCAGATACGCAGTATTTT. As protein: CASSSRKRTSGSDTQYF.

This clonotype was detected ten times or more. This chain connects TRBV12-3 or TRBV12-4 to TRBJ2-1; TRBD2 matches 10 bases. Trimming removed 7 bases from V and 4 bases from J; junction bases left unmatched: 7. This CDR3 has 15 residues. In DNA form, the CDR3 reads TGTGCCAGCAACAAACTAGCGGGACCATACAATGAGCAGTTCTTC. This sequence encodes CASNKLAGPYNEQFF.

V is TRBV7-2 and J is TRBJ2-7; no definite D call. The CDR3 is 14 residues long. Germline V gene lookup returns CDR1 SGHTA and CDR2 FQGNSA. The germline V and J ends were trimmed by 7 bases and 2 bases, with 15 bases remaining between them. CDR3 nucleotides: TGTGCCAGCAATTTCCCCGCACCTCCCTACGAGCAGTACTTC. It codes for CASNFPAPPYEQYF.

To note about this clonotype: This likely came from a read error, as a far larger clone is one base away. The rearrangement joins TRBV6-1 to TRBJ2-1, with 7 bases aligning to TRBD2. V gave up 7 bases and J gave up 0 bases; unmatched junction bases: 3. The CDR3 covers 14 residues. The germline V gene encodes CDR1 MNHNS and CDR2 SASEGT. The CDR3 DNA follows: TGTGCCAGCACCGGCGGGAGCTCCTACAATGAGCAGTTCTTC. It codes for CASTGGSSYNEQFF.

This clonotype has a count of ten or more. Here the CDR3 reads CASSLGRGRSSYNEQFF. The CDR3 DNA is TGTGCCAGCAGCTTAGGCCGAGGGCGGAGCTCCTACAATGAGCAGTTCTTC. The genes are TRBV11-3 and TRBJ2-1, with TRBD2 as a possible D gene (5 bases). The CDR3 covers 17 residues. Germline V gene lookup returns CDR1 SGHNT and CDR2 YENEEA. V shed 1 base and J shed 0 bases, with 13 bases lying between them.

This clonotype was counted a few times. The rearrangement links TRBV12-5 to TRBJ1-5; the D is unclear. Trimming stripped 1 base from V and 7 bases from J, with 5 bases between. The CDR3 totals 12 residues. Germline V lookup: CDR1 LGHNT, CDR2 FRNRAP. Here the CDR3 reads CASGLGRQPQHF. The CDR3 nucleotides are TGTGCTAGTGGTTTGGGGAGGCAGCCCCAGCATTTT. Full variable domain (missing parts from reference TRBV12-5 and TRBJ1-5): DARVTQTPRHKVTEMGQEVTMRCQPILGHNTVFWYRQTMMQGLELLAYFRNRAPLDDSGMPKDRFSAEMPDATLATLKIQPSEPRDSAVYFCASGLGRQPQHFGDGTRLSIL.

This clonotype came up a few times. The gene calls are TRBV6-1 and TRBJ1-4; the match to TRBD1 covers 7 bases. The germline V gene encodes CDR1 MNHNS and CDR2 SASEGT. This CDR3 has 16 amino acids. With V trimmed by 6 bases and J by 8 bases, 15 bases remained unmatched. The CDR3 is CASSSSGGQGEEKLFF. CDR3 nucleotides: TGTGCCAGCAGCAGTTCGGGGGGGCAGGGGGAAGAAAAACTGTTTTTT.

This chain links TRBV5-1 with TRBJ2-7, with TRBD2 as a possible D gene (6 bases). There are 15 residues in the CDR3. Looked up from germline, CDR1 is SGHRS and CDR2 is YFSETQ. V dropped 3 bases and J dropped 4 bases, with 17 bases sitting between them. The CDR3 is CASSSAGTGVYEQYF. The CDR3 region has the DNA TGCGCCAGCAGCTCCGCCGGGACGGGAGTGTACGAGCAGTACTTC.

This clonotype was seen a few times. V gene TRBV3-1 combines with J gene TRBJ1-3; the match to TRBD1 covers 7 bases. The CDR3 spans 13 residues. CDR1 is LGHDT and CDR2 is YNNKEL in the germline V gene (reference sequence). Trimming removed 4 bases from V and 6 bases from J; junction bases left unmatched: 3. CDR3 DNA sequence: TGTGCCAGCAGCCTCGACAGGGTAAACACCATATATTTT. Protein: CASSLDRVNTIYF.